These T cell receptor beta chains were read from a single sample in a study of blood T cell repertoires in COVID-19. This table comes from immunoSEQ multiplex PCR, and its TCRdb copy is limited to in-frame clones, with some not included. Of 350,000 to 400,000 clones listed, around 90% are singletons. Sequencing was performed on peripheral blood. Source of these receptors: a man between 18 and 29 years old with active or convalescent COVID-19. The CDR3 runs from the conserved cysteine through the conserved F or W. The order of the fields is D gene, clone size, J gene, V gene, CDR3 protein, CDR3 DNA. A D gene is named only where the DNA matches it firmly. Expanded clones get a size class; other rows say once, few or many, or leave the size out.

>-|-|TRBJ2-7|TRBV5-1
CASSLLSDYEQYF
TGCGCCAGCAGCTTGCTGTCAGACTACGAGCAGTACTTT
>-|-|TRBJ2-7|TRBV6-2/TRBV6-3
CASSRGVSYEQYF
TGTGCCAGCAGTCGCGGGGTCTCCTACGAGCAGTACTTC
>TRBD1|-|TRBJ2-1|TRBV19
CASSIGTGGAKYNEQFF
TGTGCCAGTAGTATAGGGACAGGGGGCGCAAAGTACAATGAGCAGTTCTTC
>-|-|TRBJ2-7|TRBV28
CASSLGVEQYF
TGTGCCAGCAGTCTCGGGGTCGAGCAGTACTTC
>TRBD1|-|TRBJ1-6|TRBV30
CAWRLGTENSPLHF
TGTGCCTGGAGGTTAGGGACAGAGAATTCACCCCTCCACTTT
>-|-|TRBJ2-7|TRBV25-1
CASSELENPYEQYF
TGTGCCAGCAGTGAATTAGAAAACCCCTACGAGCAGTACTTC
>TRBD2|-|TRBJ2-7|TRBV6-2/TRBV6-3
CASSYVLAGTYEQYF
TGTGCCAGCAGTTACGTGCTAGCGGGGACCTACGAGCAGTACTTC
>TRBD2|-|TRBJ2-1|TRBV7-3
CASSKLAGALSSYNEQFF
TGTGCCAGCAGCAAACTAGCGGGAGCCCTAAGCTCCTACAATGAGCAGTTCTTC
>-|-|TRBJ2-7|TRBV7-7
CASSLGLAPTYEQYF
TGTGCCAGCAGCTTAGGTCTAGCGCCGACCTACGAGCAGTACTTC
>TRBD1|-|TRBJ1-5|TRBV7-6
CASSLEPGQGSNQPQHF
TGTGCCAGCAGCTTAGAACCGGGACAGGGGAGCAATCAGCCCCAGCATTTT
>-|-|TRBJ1-5|TRBV19
CASIGGKGVGQPQHF
TGTGCCAGTATCGGGGGAAAAGGGGTTGGTCAGCCCCAGCATTTT
>-|-|TRBJ1-1|TRBV2
CASSDRQGNTEAFF
TGTGCCAGCAGTGATCGCCAGGGGAACACTGAAGCTTTCTTT
>TRBD1|-|TRBJ1-1|TRBV4-2
CASSYGQENTEAFF
TGTGCCAGCAGCTATGGACAGGAAAACACTGAAGCTTTCTTT
>TRBD2|-|TRBJ2-3|TRBV5-1
CASSAGTSGLTDTQYF
TGCGCCAGCAGCGCCGGGACTAGCGGGCTCACAGATACGCAGTATTTT
>TRBD1|-|TRBJ1-4|TRBV7-3
CASSQDRGEKLFF
TGTGCCAGCAGCCAAGACAGGGGAGAAAAACTGTTTTTT
>TRBD1|once|TRBJ1-2|TRBV24-1
CATSETTGNYGYTF
TGTGCCACCAGTGAAACGACAGGGAACTATGGCTACACCTTC
>-|-|TRBJ1-2|TRBV13
CASSLGAVDGYTF
TGTGCCAGCAGCTTGGGGGCAGTTGATGGCTACACCTTC
>TRBD2|-|TRBJ2-3|TRBV11-3
CASSSGLAGAADTQYF
TGTGCCAGCAGCTCGGGACTAGCGGGAGCGGCAGATACGCAGTATTTT
>TRBD1|-|TRBJ1-6|TRBV3-1/TRBV3-2
CASRGWTGQGSPLHF
TGTGCCAGCAGAGGATGGACAGGGCAGGGTTCACCCCTCCACTTT
>-|-|TRBJ1-2|TRBV12-3/TRBV12-4
CASSLVNSIGYTF
TGTGCCAGCAGTTTGGTAAACAGCATCGGCTACACCTTC
>-|-|TRBJ1-3|TRBV28
CASSFSRRGSGNTIYF
TGTGCCAGCAGTTTTTCCCGCAGGGGCTCTGGAAACACCATATATTTT
>-|-|TRBJ2-1|TRBV28
CASSPGGTANEQFF
TGTGCCAGCAGCCCAGGGGGGACTGCTAATGAGCAGTTCTTC
>-|-|TRBJ2-2|TRBV3-1/TRBV3-2
CASSQSAGELFF
TGTGCCAGCAGCCAATCCGCCGGGGAGCTGTTTTTT
>-|-|TRBJ1-1|TRBV15
CATSGGRGTNTEAFF
TGTGCCACCAGCGGGGGGCGGGGGACTAACACTGAAGCTTTCTTT
>-|-|TRBJ2-5|TRBV6-5
CASSRAPGETQYF
TGTGCCAGCAGTCGCGCGCCGGGGGAGACCCAGTACTTC
>TRBD1|-|TRBJ1-3|TRBV19
CASGQGLGNTIYF
TGTGCCAGCGGACAGGGACTTGGAAACACCATATATTTT
>TRBD2|-|TRBJ2-3|TRBV6-4
CASRTGTRPTDTQYF
TGTGCCAGCAGGACCGGGACTAGGCCTACAGATACGCAGTATTTT
>-|-|TRBJ1-2|TRBV5-1
CASSKADNYGYTF
TGCGCCAGCAGCAAGGCGGATAACTATGGCTACACCTTC
>-|-|TRBJ1-4|TRBV29-1
CSVEERGGSGVNEKLFF
TGCAGCGTTGAAGAAAGGGGGGGCTCCGGAGTTAATGAAAAACTGTTTTTT
>TRBD1|-|TRBJ1-1|TRBV6-6
CASSWTGRPEAFF
TGTGCCAGCAGTTGGACAGGGCGGCCTGAAGCTTTCTTT
>TRBD2|-|TRBJ2-5|TRBV15
CATSRDLAGEETQYF
TGTGCCACCAGCAGAGATTTAGCGGGGGAAGAGACCCAGTACTTC
>TRBD2|-|TRBJ2-1|TRBV14
CASSQVGGRGNEQFF
TGTGCCAGCAGCCAAGTGGGCGGGAGGGGCAATGAGCAGTTCTTC
>TRBD1|-|TRBJ1-3|TRBV9
CASSVIGGLAGNTIYF
TGTGCCAGCAGCGTGATAGGGGGCCTGGCTGGAAACACCATATATTTT
>-|-|TRBJ2-7|TRBV6-2/TRBV6-3
CASSSPGRSSYEQYF
TGTGCCAGCAGTTCGCCAGGGCGTAGCTCCTACGAGCAGTACTTC
>-|-|TRBJ1-1|TRBV11-2
CASSSPGVNTEAFF
TGTGCCAGCAGCTCCCCAGGGGTGAACACTGAAGCTTTCTTT
>TRBD1|-|TRBJ2-7|TRBV6-2/TRBV6-3
CASSFGQGFGEQYF
TGTGCCAGCAGCTTCGGACAGGGTTTCGGCGAGCAGTACTTC
>-|-|TRBJ2-1|TRBV20-1
CSASIIEQFF
TGCAGTGCTAGTATAATTGAGCAGTTCTTC
>-|-|TRBJ2-7|TRBV20-1
CSASVPDRLYEQYF
TGCAGTGCTAGTGTCCCGGACAGACTATACGAGCAGTACTTC
>-|-|TRBJ1-1|TRBV7-6
CASSPTRDTRMNTEAFF
TGTGCCAGCAGCCCCACCCGGGACACAAGAATGAACACTGAAGCTTTCTTT
>TRBD1|-|TRBJ1-1|TRBV11-2
CAISNGRGLEAFF
TGTGCAATCTCGAATGGCAGGGGGCTTGAAGCTTTCTTT
>-|once|TRBJ2-3|TRBV28
CASTPLSSDTQYF
TGTGCCAGCACCCCCCTTAGTTCCGATACGCAGTATTTT
>TRBD2|once|TRBJ2-5|TRBV7-6
CASSLALGGGETQYF
TGTGCCAGCAGCTTAGCGCTTGGGGGGGGAGAGACCCAGTACTTC
>-|-|TRBJ1-2|TRBV7-9
CASSLARQDGYTF
TGTGCCAGCAGCTTAGCGCGACAGGATGGCTACACCTTC
>-|-|TRBJ2-1|TRBV28
CATQGSEQFF
TGTGCCACTCAGGGTTCTGAGCAGTTCTTC
>TRBD2|-|TRBJ2-3|TRBV7-9
CASSFPLAGTSTDTQYF
TGTGCCAGCAGCTTTCCACTAGCGGGGACGAGCACAGATACGCAGTATTTT
>-|-|TRBJ1-2|TRBV5-6
CASSFLAANYGYTF
TGTGCCAGCAGCTTCCTTGCAGCTAACTATGGCTACACCTTC
>TRBD1|-|TRBJ1-4|TRBV7-6
CASSLEQGANEKLFF
TGTGCCAGCAGCTTAGAACAGGGGGCTAATGAAAAACTGTTTTTT
>-|once|TRBJ1-5|TRBV7-9
CASSSANGVYQPQHF
TGTGCCAGCAGCTCGGCAAACGGGGTATATCAGCCCCAGCATTTT
>TRBD1|-|TRBJ2-5|TRBV2
CASSVTGGETQYF
TGTGCCAGCAGTGTGACAGGGGGAGAGACCCAGTACTTC
>TRBD1|-|TRBJ2-2|TRBV9
CASSAGQGNTGELFF
TGTGCCAGCAGCGCGGGACAGGGTAACACCGGGGAGCTGTTTTTT